The rows below give T cell receptor beta chains drawn from one sample of a study of T-cell reconstitution after alpha-beta-depleted transplantation in children. In TCRdb, the PCR reads were re-called with MiXCR into one record per CDR3 protein. The sample carries approximately 210,000 distinct CDR3 sequences, under 20% recorded once. Sequences were derived from PBMCs, mostly from graft donor cells, sampled 360 days after TCRalphabeta/CD19-depleted stem cell transplant. The source of these receptors is a male patient aged 2-15 years who had a stem cell transplant for acute lymphoblastic leukemia, so the T cells may come from the graft donor. Both conserved end residues are part of each CDR3. The D gene is left open where the match is weak. Expanded clones are given a class, and other clones once, few, many or no size at all.

j_call | v_call | clone_size | d_call | cdr3_aa | cdr3_nt
TRBJ2-1 | TRBV11-3 | few | NA | CASSFGARNEQFF | TGTGCCAGCAGCTTTGGGGCCAGGAATGAGCAGTTCTTC
TRBJ2-2 | TRBV12-5 | few | TRBD1 | CASEQGQSNTGELFF | TGTGCTAGTGAGCAGGGACAGTCGAACACCGGGGAGCTGTTTTTT
TRBJ2-7 | TRBV12-3/TRBV12-4 | NA | TRBD2 | CASSHGLGVRKTEQYF | TGTGCCAGCAGTCACGGACTAGGCGTTAGGAAAACAGAGCAGTACTTC
TRBJ2-2 | TRBV7-9 | NA | NA | CASSAGTTTGPGELFF | TGTGCCAGCAGCGCAGGTACGACGACAGGCCCCGGGGAGCTGTTTTTT
TRBJ2-3 | TRBV12-3/TRBV12-4 | NA | TRBD2 | CATSAGGMGDTQYF | TGTGCCACTTCAGCGGGGGGCATGGGGGATACGCAGTATTTT
TRBJ2-7 | TRBV15 | few | NA | CATSREGGLISPSSSYEQYF | TGTGCCACCAGCAGAGAGGGGGGGCTGATCTCCCCCTCTAGCTCCTACGAGCAGTACTTC
TRBJ2-2 | TRBV5-1 | few | NA | CASSLAVWADTRNTGELFF | TGCGCCAGCAGCTTGGCCGTGTGGGCGGACACCCGAAACACCGGGGAGCTGTTTTTT
TRBJ2-1 | TRBV9 | many | TRBD2 | CASSVTSGGLSYNEQFF | TGTGCCAGCAGCGTTACTAGCGGGGGTCTCTCCTACAATGAGCAGTTCTTC
TRBJ1-5 | TRBV5-5 | few | NA | CASSLINQPQHF | TGTGCCAGCAGCTTGATAAATCAGCCCCAGCATTTT
TRBJ2-5 | TRBV10-3 | few | NA | CAIRGTEETQYF | TGTGCCATCAGGGGGACTGAAGAGACCCAGTACTTC
TRBJ2-5 | TRBV10-3 | NA | TRBD2 | CAISEGGLAGGRQETQYF | TGTGCCATCAGTGAGGGGGGACTAGCGGGGGGGCGACAAGAGACCCAGTACTTC
TRBJ2-1 | TRBV9 | few | NA | CASSLQAGSYNEQFF | TGTGCCAGCAGCCTACAGGCGGGGTCCTACAATGAGCAGTTCTTC
TRBJ2-7 | TRBV5-1 | NA | NA | CASSGDIYEQYF | TGCGCCAGCAGCGGAGACATCTACGAGCAGTACTTC
TRBJ2-7 | TRBV20-1 | NA | NA | CSASGRGHLYEQYF | TGCAGTGCCTCCGGCAGGGGCCACCTCTACGAGCAGTACTTC
TRBJ2-3 | TRBV7-8 | few | NA | CASSSGLLSTDTQYF | TGTGCCAGCAGCTCCGGACTCCTGAGTACAGATACGCAGTATTTT
TRBJ2-7 | TRBV30 | NA | TRBD1 | CACWTGTYEQYF | TGTGCCTGCTGGACAGGGACCTACGAGCAGTACTTC
TRBJ2-3 | TRBV7-8 | NA | TRBD2 | CASSLSGARTDTQYF | TGTGCCAGCAGCCTTAGCGGGGCCCGCACAGATACGCAGTATTTT
TRBJ2-1 | TRBV7-9 | few | TRBD1 | CASSAPRQGRFYNEQFF | TGTGCCAGCAGCGCACCAAGACAGGGCCGATTTTACAATGAGCAGTTCTTC
TRBJ2-7 | TRBV6-2/TRBV6-3 | few | TRBD1 | CASTRTGTGEQYF | TGTGCCAGCACCAGGACAGGGACGGGGGAGCAGTACTTC
TRBJ2-2 | TRBV24-1 | few | NA | CATSDLFVGTANTGELFF | TGTGCCACCAGTGATTTATTCGTCGGGACCGCGAACACCGGGGAGCTGTTTTTT
TRBJ2-3 | TRBV4-2 | few | TRBD1 | CASSQATGTGTDTQYF | TGTGCCAGCAGCCAAGCAACCGGGACAGGCACAGATACGCAGTATTTT
TRBJ1-2 | TRBV28 | many | NA | CASSFAGRGYTF | TGTGCCAGCAGTTTTGCAGGGCGAGGCTACACCTTC
TRBJ1-2 | TRBV27 | NA | NA | CASSLSRGAYGYTF | TGTGCCAGCAGTTTAAGTAGGGGGGCCTATGGCTACACCTTC